A single sample is the source of the 22 T cell receptor beta chains below, sequenced in a study of a mutant IDH1 vaccine in newly diagnosed glioma. Indicated time point: week 11, during vaccination. Every vaccination contained 300 ug of the mutant IDH1 20-mer peptide and was paired with topical imiquimod. Method: immunoSEQ multiplex PCR; TCRdb's copy keeps in-frame clones and lacks some. The sample lists about 32,000 clones, approximately 78% occurring once. Their antigens are not known. The material sequenced was PBMCs, taken from a glioma patient whose treatment included an IDH1 peptide vaccine. The receptor set was obtained from a man aged 25 to 45 with glioma.

This clone was found a few times. V usage is TRBV30 and J usage is TRBJ1-1; D is ambiguous. The V end lost 2 bases, the J end lost 4 bases, and 14 bases lay between the germline ends. This CDR3 is built from 14 residues. Germline V gene data show CDR1 as GTSNPN and CDR2 as SVGIG (reference sequence). The CDR3: CAWSSAALGTEAFF. The CDR3 coding sequence is TGTGCCTGGAGTTCGGCAGCCCTGGGCACTGAAGCTTTCTTT.

This sequence joins TRBV27 and TRBJ2-7; perhaps TRBD1 as D (7 bases). CDR1 and CDR2 (germline): MNHEY, SMNVEV (reference sequence). This CDR3 contains 16 residues. Trimming removed 0 bases at V and 4 bases at J, with 16 bases between. In DNA form, the CDR3 reads TGTGCCAGCAGTTTATCGAGGGACAGCCGGGGGTACGAGCAGTACTTC. It is translated as CASSLSRDSRGYEQYF.

This chain joins TRBV5-1 and TRBJ1-1; TRBD1 might be the D (6 bases). Looked up from germline, CDR1 is SGHRS and CDR2 is YFSETQ. V was clipped by 2 bases and J by 4 bases, with 15 bases between them. This CDR3 region has 15 residues. The CDR3 loop is CASSFPGGEGTEAFF. Here the CDR3 DNA reads TGCGCCAGCAGCTTTCCCGGGGGCGAAGGCACTGAAGCTTTCTTT.

This sequence joins TRBV27 and TRBJ1-1, with a tentative D call TRBD1 (6 bases). Trimming took off 5 bases at V and 1 base at J, with 8 bases between the two ends. The CDR3 is 13 amino acids. In germline, CDR1 is MNHEY, CDR2 SMNVEV (reference sequence). Here the CDR3 reads CASSLTGNTEAFF. The CDR3 DNA is TGTGCCAGCAGTCTGACAGGGAACACTGAAGCTTTCTTT.

This clone was detected a few times. The J gene is TRBJ1-1, the V gene TRBV7-3; tentatively, D is TRBD1 (5 bases). The germline V and J ends were trimmed by 2 bases and 0 bases, with 10 bases remaining between them. CDR1 and CDR2 (germline): SGHTA, FQGTGA. CDR3 size: 15 residues. This chain's CDR3 is CASSLDGGMNTEAFF. The CDR3 bases are TGTGCCAGCAGCTTAGACGGGGGGATGAACACTGAAGCTTTCTTT.

CDR3: CASSPFRDIYGYTF. For the CDR3, the DNA is TGTGCCAGCTCACCGTTTAGGGACATCTATGGCTACACCTTC. The genes are TRBV18 and TRBJ1-2; D may be TRBD1 (6 bases). Between the trimmed V and J ends, which lost 3 bases and 4 bases, there was a span of 12 bases. The CDR3 runs 14 residues. The germline V gene encodes CDR1 KGHSH and CDR2 LQKENI.

This sequence joins TRBV19 and TRBJ1-2; TRBD1 might be the D (5 bases). Germline V lookup: CDR1 LNHDA, CDR2 SQIVND (reference sequence). The CDR3 sequence is 15 residues long. The V end was cut by 0 bases, the J end by 2 bases, with 10 bases between. The CDR3 nucleotides read TGTGCCAGTAGTATAGATCCCCACAGGAACTATGGCTACACCTTC. Translating gives CASSIDPHRNYGYTF. Using reference TRBV19 and TRBJ1-2 for the parts outside the CDR3, the full variable domain is DGGITQSPKYLFRKEGQNVTLSCEQNLNHDAMYWYRQDPGQGLRLIYYSQIVNDFQKGDIAEGYSVSREKKESFPLTVTSAQKNPTAFYLCASSIDPHRNYGYTFGSGTRLTVV.

The gene calls are TRBV4-1 and TRBJ1-1, with D perhaps matching TRBD1 (5 bases). Germline V lookup: CDR1 MGHRA, CDR2 YSYEKL. Trimming removed 0 bases from V and 5 bases from J, with 10 bases in between. The CDR3 sequence is 14 residues long. The CDR3 is CASSQEGVDTEAFF. The CDR3 region has the DNA TGCGCCAGCAGCCAAGAAGGGGTGGATACTGAAGCTTTCTTT.

The chain has TRBV6-5 and TRBJ2-7; D might be TRBD2 (6 bases). The CDR3 extends over 14 amino acids. Trimming pared 5 bases from V and 6 bases from J, leaving 17 bases between. Germline V gene data show CDR1 as MNHEY and CDR2 as SVGAGI. The CDR3 coding sequence is TGTGCCAGCAGTCCCCTCGGGGGAGCAGGCGAGCAGTACTTC. It specifies CASSPLGGAGEQYF.

This chain uses TRBV15 with TRBJ2-7, with D perhaps matching TRBD1 (6 bases). Germline V gives CDR1 LNHNV, CDR2 YYDKDF (reference sequence). V gave up 1 base and J gave up 2 bases, with 15 bases separating them. The CDR3 is 16 amino acids. This chain's CDR3 is CATSRGGNRAPYEQYF. Here the CDR3 DNA reads TGTGCCACCAGCAGAGGCGGTAACAGGGCCCCCTACGAGCAGTACTTC.

V usage is TRBV20-1 and J usage is TRBJ1-1; D is ambiguous. The V end was cut by 2 bases, the J end by 11 bases, with 12 bases between. The germline CDR1 and CDR2 sequences are DFQATT and SNEGSKA (reference sequence). The CDR3 covers 11 residues. CDR3 nucleotide sequence: TGCAGTGCTAGAACCGGCTCGGCGGCTTTCTTT. Translation gives CSARTGSAAFF.

The chain uses TRBV2 and TRBJ1-4, with 7 bases identical to TRBD1. V gave up 8 bases and J gave up 4 bases; unmatched junction bases: 7. This CDR3 spans 14 amino acids. The V gene's germline CDR1 is SNHLY and CDR2 FYNNEI. CDR3 nucleotides: TGTGCCAGCCTGGGGGACAGCATTAATGAAAAACTGTTTTTT. Its translation: CASLGDSINEKLFF.

The J gene is TRBJ2-5, the V gene TRBV7-8, with 10 bases aligning to TRBD2. Looked up from germline, CDR1 is SGHVS and CDR2 is FQNEAQ. The CDR3 is 14 amino acids. V trimming: 5 bases; J trimming: 3 bases; junction bases outside the gene matches: 3. Here the CDR3 DNA reads TGTGCCAGCAGCCTCGGACTAGCGGAAGAGACCCAGTACTTC. Protein product: CASSLGLAEETQYF.

The chain's CDR3 is CASSRILDRGNQPQHF. Here the CDR3 DNA reads TGCGCCAGCAGCCGCATCCTGGACAGGGGCAATCAGCCCCAGCATTTT. The chain uses TRBV4-1 and TRBJ1-5; 8 bases map to TRBD1. The CDR3 runs to 16 residues. Germline trimming cut 4 bases from V and 2 bases from J; bases unmatched to any gene: 7. CDR1 is MGHRA and CDR2 is YSYEKL in the germline V gene.

The CDR3: CAWSRQGDTEAFF. Written as DNA, the CDR3 is TGTGCCTGGAGTCGACAGGGGGACACTGAAGCTTTCTTT. The chain is built from TRBV30 and TRBJ1-1, with TRBD1 matching 9 bases. Trimming took 2 bases from V and 3 from J; bases not matched to a gene: 1. Germline CDR1 is GTSNPN and CDR2 is SVGIG (reference sequence). The CDR3 covers 13 residues.

The chain joins TRBV5-1 to TRBJ1-2, with 7 bases matching TRBD1. The V gene end was trimmed by 4 bases and the J gene end by 5 bases; junction bases not matched to a gene: 11. This CDR3 is built from 15 residues. Germline V CDR1 and CDR2: SGHRS, YFSETQ. CDR3 DNA sequence: TGCGCCAGCAGCGAACCGACAGGGTCGGGGTATGGCTACACCTTC. It is translated as CASSEPTGSGYGYTF.

The chain joins TRBV5-6 to TRBJ2-4; the match to TRBD2 covers 9 bases. V lost 0 bases, J lost 3 bases, and 4 bases stayed unmatched. The germline gives CDR1 SGHDT, CDR2 YYEEEE. The CDR3 runs to 16 residues. CDR3: CASSLVAGGVKNIQYF. The DNA of the CDR3 is TGTGCCAGCAGCTTGGTGGCGGGGGGGGTCAAAAACATTCAGTACTTC.

This chain uses TRBV19 with TRBJ1-1; TRBD1 is a possible D gene (6 bases). The germline V and J ends were trimmed by 3 bases and 4 bases, with 12 bases remaining between them. The CDR3 is made up of 14 amino acids. Germline CDR1 LNHDA, CDR2 SQIVND (reference sequence). CDR3 loop: CASSMGAVTTEAFF. The CDR3 nucleotides are TGTGCCAGTAGTATGGGGGCAGTAACCACTGAAGCTTTCTTT.

J is TRBJ1-2 and V is TRBV5-4; tentative D call: TRBD1 (5 bases). Trimming took off 3 bases at V and 6 bases at J, with 15 bases between the two ends. CDR1 is SGHNT, CDR2 YYREEE, per germline (reference sequence). The CDR3 is made up of 14 amino acids. CDR3 sequence (DNA): TGTGCCAGCAGCTCTCTCTCTTGGGGGAATGGCTACACCTTC. It encodes CASSSLSWGNGYTF. Complete variable domain (other parts from reference TRBV5-4 and TRBJ1-2): ETGVTQSPTHLIKTRGQQVTLRCSSQSGHNTVSWYQQALGQGPQFIFQYYREEENGRGNFPPRFSGLQFPNYSSELNVNALELDDSALYLCASSSLSWGNGYTFGSGTRLTVV.

This chain joins TRBV30 and TRBJ2-1; 12 nucleotides line up with TRBD2. Unmatched junction bases numbered 9, after V lost 4 bases and J lost 5 bases. Germline V gene sequence: CDR1 GTSNPN, CDR2 SVGIG (reference sequence). The CDR3 covers 16 residues. CDR3 region: CAWNPRLAGANNEQFF. In DNA form, the CDR3 reads TGTGCCTGGAACCCCAGACTAGCGGGGGCCAACAATGAGCAGTTCTTC.

The chain uses TRBV7-2 and TRBJ2-7, with TRBD2 identical over 7 bases. This CDR3 spans 13 amino acids. With 4 bases clipped from V and 5 bases from J, the junction kept 5 bases outside the gene matches. Germline V gives CDR1 SGHTA, CDR2 FQGNSA. DNA of the CDR3: TGTGCCAGCAGCTACAGCGGGGCCAACGAGCAGTACTTC. This encodes CASSYSGANEQYF.

With respect to this clone: The sample carries other DNA sequences with the same CDR3. The V gene is TRBV30, the J gene TRBJ1-5; D gene uncertain. The V end lost 0 bases, the J end lost 6 bases, and 9 bases lay between the germline ends. The CDR3 totals 13 residues. Germline V gene sequence: CDR1 GTSNPN, CDR2 SVGIG (reference sequence). The CDR3 DNA reads as TGTGCCTGGAGTGTAAAGGGAAGTCAGCCCCAGCATTTT. Its translation is CAWSVKGSQPQHF.